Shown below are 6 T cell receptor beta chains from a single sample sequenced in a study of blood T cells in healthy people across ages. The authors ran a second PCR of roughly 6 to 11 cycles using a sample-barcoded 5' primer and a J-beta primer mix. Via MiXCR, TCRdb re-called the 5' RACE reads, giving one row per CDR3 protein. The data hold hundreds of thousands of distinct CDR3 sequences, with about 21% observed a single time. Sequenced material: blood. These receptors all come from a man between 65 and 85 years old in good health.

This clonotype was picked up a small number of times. CDR3 nucleotides: TGCGCCAGCAGCTTGGAAGGAGGGCACAGCTACACCTTC. Protein sequence: CASSLEGGHSYTF. This sequence joins TRBV5-1 and TRBJ1-2; D uncertain. The CDR3 is 13 amino acids. Germline CDR1 reads SGHRS; CDR2 reads YFSETQ. Trimming took 0 bases from V and 9 from J, leaving 12 bases between them.

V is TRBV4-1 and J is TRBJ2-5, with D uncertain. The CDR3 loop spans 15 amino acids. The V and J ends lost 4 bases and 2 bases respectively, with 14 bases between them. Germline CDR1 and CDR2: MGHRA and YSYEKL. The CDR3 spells CASSRRPAEQETQYF. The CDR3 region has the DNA TGCGCCAGCAGCCGCCGACCGGCGGAACAAGAGACCCAGTACTTC.

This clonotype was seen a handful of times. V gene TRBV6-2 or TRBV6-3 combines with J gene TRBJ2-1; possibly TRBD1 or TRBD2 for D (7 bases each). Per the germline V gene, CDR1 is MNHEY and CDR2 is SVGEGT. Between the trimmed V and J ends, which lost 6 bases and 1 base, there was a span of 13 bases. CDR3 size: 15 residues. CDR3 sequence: CASSWEGQSYNEQFF. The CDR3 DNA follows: TGTGCCAGCAGCTGGGAGGGACAGTCCTACAATGAGCAGTTCTTC.

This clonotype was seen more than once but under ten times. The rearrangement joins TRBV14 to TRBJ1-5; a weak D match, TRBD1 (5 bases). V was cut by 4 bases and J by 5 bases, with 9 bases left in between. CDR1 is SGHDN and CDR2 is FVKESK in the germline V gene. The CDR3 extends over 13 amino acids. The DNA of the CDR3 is TGTGCCAGCAGCCGGGACGGCTATCAGCCCCAGCATTTT. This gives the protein CASSRDGYQPQHF.

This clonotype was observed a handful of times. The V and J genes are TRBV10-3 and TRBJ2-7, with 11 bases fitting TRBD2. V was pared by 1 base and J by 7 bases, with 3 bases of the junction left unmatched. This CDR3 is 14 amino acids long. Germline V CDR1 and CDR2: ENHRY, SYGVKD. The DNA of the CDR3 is TGTGCCATCAGTGAGTTAGCGGGAGGGGGGGAGCAGTACTTC. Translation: CAISELAGGGEQYF.

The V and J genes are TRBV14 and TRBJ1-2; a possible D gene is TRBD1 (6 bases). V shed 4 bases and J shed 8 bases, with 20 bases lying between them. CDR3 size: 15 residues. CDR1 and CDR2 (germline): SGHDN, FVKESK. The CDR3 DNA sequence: TGTGCCAGCAGCCCGCGGGACAACGGAGGATCCGGCTACACCTTC. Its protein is CASSPRDNGGSGYTF.